A selection of T cell receptor beta chains follows, all from one sample in a study of control samples from healthy donors and cancer patients. Clones were read by immunoSEQ multiplex PCR, and TCRdb kept only the in-frame ones, dropping some. The sample yields some 130,000 clones, approximately 95% seen once. The source material was blood. The source of these receptors is a man between 25 and 39 years old in good health. CDR3s include the opening cysteine and the closing phenylalanine or tryptophan. D genes are given only for firm matches. Clone size appears in some rows only: once, few, many, or a class for an expanded clone.

V	D	J	size	DNA	CDR3
TRBV4-3	-	TRBJ1-4	-	TGCGCCAGCAGCCAGCAGGGAGCGGGTAATGAAAAACTGTTTTTT	CASSQQGAGNEKLFF
TRBV29-1	-	TRBJ2-7	-	TGCAGCGTTGAAGAACAGGGCGACGAGCAGTACTTC	CSVEEQGDEQYF
TRBV6-5	-	TRBJ1-3	-	TGTGCCAGCAGTTACAAGTTGGGGACCTCTGGAAACACCATATATTTT	CASSYKLGTSGNTIYF
TRBV9	-	TRBJ1-2	-	TGTGCCAGCAGCGTAGTCCAGGGTCCCACTAACTATGGCTACACCTTC	CASSVVQGPTNYGYTF
TRBV5-1	-	TRBJ1-1	-	TGCGCCAGCAGCGCGACCGCCGGGTTGGCTGAAGCTTTCTTT	CASSATAGLAEAFF
TRBV2	-	TRBJ2-7	-	TGTGCCAGCACTCTCACCACTGACGGAGGACACTACGAGCAGTACTTC	CASTLTTDGGHYEQYF
TRBV2	-	TRBJ2-5	-	TGTGCCAGCAGAAAGGACAGCCAAGAGACCCAGTACTTC	CASRKDSQETQYF
TRBV15	-	TRBJ2-5	-	TGTGCCACCAGCAGAGATCGACTAAGGGAGACCCAGTACTTC	CATSRDRLRETQYF
TRBV7-9	-	TRBJ1-5	once	TGTGCCAGCAGCCCAGGAGGGGGCAATCAGCCCCAGCATTTT	CASSPGGGNQPQHF
TRBV4-3	TRBD2	TRBJ2-7	-	TGCGCCAGCAGCCAAGGGCGGGGGACCTCCTACGAGCAGTACTTC	CASSQGRGTSYEQYF
TRBV5-1	-	TRBJ1-1	-	TGCGCCAGCAGCCCGGTCAGGGGCGCGGCTGAAGCTTTCTTT	CASSPVRGAAEAFF
TRBV4-1	TRBD1	TRBJ2-3	-	TGCGCCAGCAGCCAAGATAGCAGGACAGGGCCCACAGATACGCAGTATTTT	CASSQDSRTGPTDTQYF
TRBV16	-	TRBJ1-1	once	TGTGCCAGCAGCGAACTCGGGGGCAGGCCTGAAGCTTTCTTT	CASSELGGRPEAFF